These 5 T cell receptor beta chains share one sample of origin, sequenced in a study of CD8+CD57+ T cells in acquired aplastic anemia. CDR3 and TCR beta VDJ profiling relied on a genomic DNA template. Via MiXCR, TCRdb re-called the reads, giving one row per CDR3 protein. Altogether more than 150,000 distinct CDR3 sequences are present, under 70% being singletons, with the ten largest covering around 42%. The sample consisted of sorted CD4+, CD8+, or CD8+CD57+ T cells (not recorded which) from PBMCs. The source is a human donor with severe aplastic anemia or a healthy control (not recorded which).

The rearrangement uses TRBV5-1 and TRBJ2-5; D remains unclear. Trimming took off 0 bases at V and 1 base at J, with 13 bases between the two ends. The CDR3 totals 16 residues. Germline V CDR1 and CDR2: SGHRS, YFSETQ. The CDR3 sequence: CASSLGPILVQETQYF. CDR3 bases: TGCGCCAGCAGCTTGGGACCGATCTTGGTCCAAGAGACCCAGTACTTC.

The chain is built from TRBV20-1 and TRBJ1-1; a possible D gene is TRBD1 (6 bases). V lost 6 bases to trimming and J lost 5 bases, with 13 bases between them. The germline CDR1 and CDR2 sequences are DFQATT and SNEGSKA (reference sequence). The CDR3 runs 12 residues. CDR3 sequence (DNA): TGCAGTGCACGAAAGGGGGGGACTGAAGCTTTCTTT. Protein sequence: CSARKGGTEAFF.

V gene TRBV7-6 combines with J gene TRBJ2-7, with D possibly matching TRBD2 (5 bases). This CDR3 is built from 15 residues. The V gene lost 4 bases and the J gene lost 5 bases, with 18 bases spanning the gap. The germline CDR1 and CDR2 sequences are SGHVS and FNYEAQ. For the CDR3, the DNA is TGTGCCAGCAGCTCAACTAGAGGACGGTTTCACGAGCAGTACTTC. Residues: CASSSTRGRFHEQYF.

This clonotype was seen more than once but under ten times. The chain has TRBV15 and TRBJ2-5; 13 bases are shared with TRBD2. This CDR3 has 15 amino acids. J gave up 4 bases and V 3 bases, and 2 bases lay outside the gene matches. Germline V gives CDR1 LNHNV, CDR2 YYDKDF (reference sequence). CDR3 sequence: CATSRGLAGLETQYF. In nucleotides, the CDR3 is TGTGCCACCAGCAGGGGACTAGCGGGATTAGAGACCCAGTACTTC.

Comments on this clonotype: This may arise from a read error, as a much more abundant clone is one base away. The rearrangement uses TRBV6-5 and TRBJ1-1, with D perhaps matching TRBD1 (6 bases). CDR1 is MNHEY and CDR2 is SVGAGI in the germline V gene. This CDR3 is 13 amino acids long. The V end lost 6 bases, the J end lost 3 bases, and 11 bases lay between the germline ends. CDR3 in amino acids: CASSMHRDTEAFF. The CDR3 nucleotides are TGTGCCAGCAGCATGCACAGGGACACTGAAGCTTTCTTT.